This TCR beta chain was sequenced for a study of human T cells and chemical hapten exposure. Study background: In the roughly 25-week study, patients were dosed weekly with diphenylcyclopropenone on the scalp throughout. Patients were mainly female, each with alopecia areata, totalis or universalis.

CDR3 length: 13 residues. Per germline, CDR1 ENHRY and CDR2 SYGVKD. V lost 10 bases to trimming and J lost 0 bases, with 11 bases between them. This clonotype occurred many times. Regarding time point: pre-sensitization, week 0. The sample's treatment: therapeutic diphenylcyclopropenone sensitization with weekly scalp DPC. Total RNA came from unfractionated whole blood. MiXCR, applied by TCRdb to the RACE reads, yields one record per CDR3 protein. The sample records about 300,000 distinct CDR3 sequences, 5.5% being singletons. The rearrangement uses TRBV10-3 and TRBJ2-3; D perhaps matches TRBD1 (6 bases). This sample comprised whole blood, obtained in connection with sensitization to the hapten diphenylcyclopropenone (DPC). This clonotype was sampled from a woman under 30 with alopecia areata. Some clones in this sample may be carry-over from other donors' samples. The CDR3 DNA reads as TGTGCCAGCGCAGGGGTTAGCACAGATACGCAGTATTTT. Translating gives CASAGVSTDTQYF.